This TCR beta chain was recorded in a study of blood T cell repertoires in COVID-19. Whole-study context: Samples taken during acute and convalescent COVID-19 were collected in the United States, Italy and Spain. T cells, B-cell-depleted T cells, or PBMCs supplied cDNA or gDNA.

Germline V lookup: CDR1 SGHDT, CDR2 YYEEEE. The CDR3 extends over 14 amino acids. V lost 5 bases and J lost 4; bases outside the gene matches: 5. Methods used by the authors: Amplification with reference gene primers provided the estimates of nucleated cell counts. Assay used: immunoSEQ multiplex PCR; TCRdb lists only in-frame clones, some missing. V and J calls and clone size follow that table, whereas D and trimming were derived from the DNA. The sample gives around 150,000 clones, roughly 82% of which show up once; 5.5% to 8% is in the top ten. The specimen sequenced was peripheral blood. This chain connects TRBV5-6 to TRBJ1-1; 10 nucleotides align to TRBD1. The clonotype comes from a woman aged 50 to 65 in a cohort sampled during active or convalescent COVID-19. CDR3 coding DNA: TGTGCCAGCAGGAGGACAGGGGGAGGCACTGAAGCTTTCTTT. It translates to CASRRTGGGTEAFF.